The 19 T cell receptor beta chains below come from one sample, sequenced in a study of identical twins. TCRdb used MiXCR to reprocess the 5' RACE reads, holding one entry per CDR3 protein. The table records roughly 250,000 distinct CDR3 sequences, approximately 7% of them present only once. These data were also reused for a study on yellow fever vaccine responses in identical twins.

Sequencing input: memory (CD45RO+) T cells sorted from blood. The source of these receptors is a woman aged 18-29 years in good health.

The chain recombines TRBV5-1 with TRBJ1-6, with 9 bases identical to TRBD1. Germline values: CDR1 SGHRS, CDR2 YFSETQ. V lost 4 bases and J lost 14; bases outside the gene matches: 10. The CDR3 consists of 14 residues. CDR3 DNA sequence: TGCGCCAGCAGCGGGGGACAGGGTATTAGGACCCTCCACTTT. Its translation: CASSGGQGIRTLHF.

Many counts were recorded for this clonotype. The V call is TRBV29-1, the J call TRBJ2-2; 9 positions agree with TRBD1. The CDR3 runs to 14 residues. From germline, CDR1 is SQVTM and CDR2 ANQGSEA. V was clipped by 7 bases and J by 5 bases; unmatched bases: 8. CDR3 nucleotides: TGCAGCGAGAAGACAGGGGGATGTACCGGGGAGCTGTTTTTT. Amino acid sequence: CSEKTGGCTGELFF.

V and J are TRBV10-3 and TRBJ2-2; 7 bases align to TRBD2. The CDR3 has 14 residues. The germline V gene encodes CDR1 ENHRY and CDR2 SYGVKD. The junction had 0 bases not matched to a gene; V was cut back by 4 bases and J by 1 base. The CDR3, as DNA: TGTGCCATCAGTGCGGGAGGGAACACCGGGGAGCTGTTTTTT. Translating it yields CAISAGGNTGELFF.

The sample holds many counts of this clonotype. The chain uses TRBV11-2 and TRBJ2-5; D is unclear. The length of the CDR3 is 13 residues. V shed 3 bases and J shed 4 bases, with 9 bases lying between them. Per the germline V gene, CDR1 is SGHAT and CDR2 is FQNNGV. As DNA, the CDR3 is TGTGCCAGCAGCTTTGGCATCGGAGAGACCCAGTACTTC. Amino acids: CASSFGIGETQYF.

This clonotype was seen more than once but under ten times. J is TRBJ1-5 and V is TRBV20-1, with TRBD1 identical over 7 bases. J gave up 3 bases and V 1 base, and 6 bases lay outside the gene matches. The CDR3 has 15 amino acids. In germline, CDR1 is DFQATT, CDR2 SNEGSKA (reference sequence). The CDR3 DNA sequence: TGCAGTGCTAGAGCAATGGGACAGTACAATCAGCCCCAGCATTTT. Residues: CSARAMGQYNQPQHF.

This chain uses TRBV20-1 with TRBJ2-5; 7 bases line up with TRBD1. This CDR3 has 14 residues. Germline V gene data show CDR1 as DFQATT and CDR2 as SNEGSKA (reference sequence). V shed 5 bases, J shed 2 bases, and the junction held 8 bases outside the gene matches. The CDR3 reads CSADRVVRQETQYF. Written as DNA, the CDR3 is TGCAGTGCTGACAGGGTGGTGAGGCAAGAGACCCAGTACTTC.

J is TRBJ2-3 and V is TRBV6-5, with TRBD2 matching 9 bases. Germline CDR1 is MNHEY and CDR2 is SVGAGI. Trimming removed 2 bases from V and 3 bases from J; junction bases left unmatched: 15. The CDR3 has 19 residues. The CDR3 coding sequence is TGTGCCAGCAGTTACGCGAATCCCGCAGCTAGCGGGATTACAGATACGCAGTATTTT. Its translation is CASSYANPAASGITDTQYF.

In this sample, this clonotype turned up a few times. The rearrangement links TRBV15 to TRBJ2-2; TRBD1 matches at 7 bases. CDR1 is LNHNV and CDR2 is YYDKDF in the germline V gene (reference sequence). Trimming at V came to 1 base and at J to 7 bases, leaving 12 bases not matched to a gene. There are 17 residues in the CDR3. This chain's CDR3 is CATSRAQGRGLSGELFF. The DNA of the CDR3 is TGTGCCACCAGCAGAGCCCAGGGTAGGGGGCTTAGCGGGGAGCTGTTTTTT.

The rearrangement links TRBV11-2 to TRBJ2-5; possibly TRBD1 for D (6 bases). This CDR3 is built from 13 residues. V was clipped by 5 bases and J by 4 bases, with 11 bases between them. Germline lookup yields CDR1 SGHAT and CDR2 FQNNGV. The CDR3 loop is CASSNTGRETQYF. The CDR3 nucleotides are TGTGCCAGCAGCAATACAGGGCGAGAGACCCAGTACTTC.

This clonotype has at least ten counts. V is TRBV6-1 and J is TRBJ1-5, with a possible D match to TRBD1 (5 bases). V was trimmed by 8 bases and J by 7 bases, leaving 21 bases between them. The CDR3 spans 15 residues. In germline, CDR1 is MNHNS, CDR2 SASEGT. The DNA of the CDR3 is TGTGCCAGCCAGCTTGGGGCCCCCACCAACCAGCCCCAGCATTTT. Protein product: CASQLGAPTNQPQHF.

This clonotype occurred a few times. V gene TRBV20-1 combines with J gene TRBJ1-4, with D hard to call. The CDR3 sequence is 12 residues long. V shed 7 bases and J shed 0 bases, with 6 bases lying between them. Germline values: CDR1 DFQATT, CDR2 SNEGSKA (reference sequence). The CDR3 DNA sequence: TGCAGTGTGGTGACAACTAATGAAAAACTGTTTTTT. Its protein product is CSVVTTNEKLFF.

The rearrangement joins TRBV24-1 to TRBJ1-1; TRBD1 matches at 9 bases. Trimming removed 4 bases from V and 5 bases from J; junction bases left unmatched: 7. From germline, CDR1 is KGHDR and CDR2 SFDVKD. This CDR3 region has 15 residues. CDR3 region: CATSDQTGGFTEAFF. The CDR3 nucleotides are TGTGCCACCAGTGACCAGACAGGGGGGTTTACTGAAGCTTTCTTT.

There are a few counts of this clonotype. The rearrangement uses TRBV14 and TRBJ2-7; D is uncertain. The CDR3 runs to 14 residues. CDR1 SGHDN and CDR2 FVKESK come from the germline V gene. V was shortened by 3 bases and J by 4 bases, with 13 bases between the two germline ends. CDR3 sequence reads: CASSHNGLRYEQYF. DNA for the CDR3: TGTGCCAGCAGCCACAATGGGTTACGTTACGAGCAGTACTTC.

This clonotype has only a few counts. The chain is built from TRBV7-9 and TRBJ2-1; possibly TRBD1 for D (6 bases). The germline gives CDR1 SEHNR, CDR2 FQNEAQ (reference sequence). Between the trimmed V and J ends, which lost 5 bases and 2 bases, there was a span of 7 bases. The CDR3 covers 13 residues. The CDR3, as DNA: TGTGCCAGCAGCCGGGACACCTACAATGAGCAGTTCTTC. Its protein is CASSRDTYNEQFF. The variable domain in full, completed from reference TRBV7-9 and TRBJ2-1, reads DTGVSQNPRHKITKRGQNVTFRCDPISEHNRLYWYRQTLGQGPEFLTYFQNEAQLEKSRLLSDRFSAERPKGSFSTLEIQRTEQGDSAMYLCASSRDTYNEQFFGPGTRLTVL.

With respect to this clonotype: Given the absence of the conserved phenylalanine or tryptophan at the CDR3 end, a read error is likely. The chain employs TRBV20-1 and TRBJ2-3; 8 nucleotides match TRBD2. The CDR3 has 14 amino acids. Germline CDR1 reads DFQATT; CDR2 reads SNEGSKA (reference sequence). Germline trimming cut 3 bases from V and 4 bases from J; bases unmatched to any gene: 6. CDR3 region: CSASGTRLPDTQYC. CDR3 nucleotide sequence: TGCAGTGCTAGTGGGACTAGACTCCCAGATACGCAGTATTGT.

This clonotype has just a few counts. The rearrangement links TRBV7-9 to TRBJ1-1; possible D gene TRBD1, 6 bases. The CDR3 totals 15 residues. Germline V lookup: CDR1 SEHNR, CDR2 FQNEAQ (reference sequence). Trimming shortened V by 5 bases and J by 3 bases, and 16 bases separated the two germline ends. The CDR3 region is CASSHHQGSYTEAFF. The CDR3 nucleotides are TGTGCCAGCAGCCACCATCAGGGGTCGTACACTGAAGCTTTCTTT.

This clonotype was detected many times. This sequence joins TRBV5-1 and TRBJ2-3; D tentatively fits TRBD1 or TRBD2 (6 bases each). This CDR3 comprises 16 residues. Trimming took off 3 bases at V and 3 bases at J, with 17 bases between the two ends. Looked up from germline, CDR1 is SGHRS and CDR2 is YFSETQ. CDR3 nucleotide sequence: TGCGCCAGCAGCTACTCCTTACAGGGAGGTACAGATACGCAGTATTTT. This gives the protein CASSYSLQGGTDTQYF.

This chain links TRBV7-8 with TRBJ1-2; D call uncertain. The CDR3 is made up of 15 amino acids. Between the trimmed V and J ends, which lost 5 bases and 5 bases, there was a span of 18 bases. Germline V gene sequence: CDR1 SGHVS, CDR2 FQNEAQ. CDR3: CASSTRLRGMYGYTF. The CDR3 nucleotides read TGTGCCAGCAGCACCCGTTTGAGAGGCATGTATGGCTACACCTTC.

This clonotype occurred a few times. The CDR3 DNA is TGCAGTGCTAGAGCAGGGACCTCGGACCGGGAGCAGTTCTTC. It codes for CSARAGTSDREQFF. V and J are TRBV20-1 and TRBJ2-1; perhaps D is TRBD1 or TRBD2 (5 bases each). The germline V gene encodes CDR1 DFQATT and CDR2 SNEGSKA (reference sequence). V lost 1 base and J lost 10, with 17 bases in between. This CDR3 comprises 14 residues.